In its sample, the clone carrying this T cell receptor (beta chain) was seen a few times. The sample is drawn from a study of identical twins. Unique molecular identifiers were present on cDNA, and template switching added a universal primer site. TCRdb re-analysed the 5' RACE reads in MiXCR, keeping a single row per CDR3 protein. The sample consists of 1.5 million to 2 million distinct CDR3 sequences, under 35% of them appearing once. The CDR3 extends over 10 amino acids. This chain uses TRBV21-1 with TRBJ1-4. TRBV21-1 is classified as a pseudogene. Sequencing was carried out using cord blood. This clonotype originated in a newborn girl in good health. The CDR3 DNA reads TGTGCCAGCAGTAAAAAAAAACTGTTTTTT. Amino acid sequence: CASSKKKLFF.